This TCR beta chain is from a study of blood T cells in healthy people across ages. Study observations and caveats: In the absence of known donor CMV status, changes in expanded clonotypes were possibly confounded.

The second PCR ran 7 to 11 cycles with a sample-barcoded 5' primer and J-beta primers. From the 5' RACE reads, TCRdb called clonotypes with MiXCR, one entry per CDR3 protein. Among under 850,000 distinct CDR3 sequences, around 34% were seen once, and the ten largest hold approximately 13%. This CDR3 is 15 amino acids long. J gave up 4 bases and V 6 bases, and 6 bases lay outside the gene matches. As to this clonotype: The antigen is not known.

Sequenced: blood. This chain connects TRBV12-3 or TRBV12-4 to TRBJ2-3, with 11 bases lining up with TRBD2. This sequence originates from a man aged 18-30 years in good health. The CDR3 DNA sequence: TGTGCCAGCAGCCTCGGTAGCGGGGGGGCAGATACGCAGTATTTT. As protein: CASSLGSGGADTQYF.